This TCR beta chain is drawn from a study of healthy donors' naive CD4 and CD8 T cells. Starting from about 470 ng of total RNA, TCR libraries were made with linear amplification. TCRdb fed the reads into MiXCR, producing one record per CDR3 protein. The sample holds 200,000 or so distinct CDR3 sequences, around 74% seen once. The receptor's source is a pool of human donors in good health; the sample pools cells from several healthy donors. Sequencing used naive CD4+ and CD8+ T cells sorted from blood, pooled from several donors.

CDR3 nucleotide sequence: TGCAGCGTCGCTACTAGTACTGAAGCTTTCTTT. Translating it yields CSVATSTEAFF. The V gene is TRBV29-1, the J gene TRBJ1-1, with D uncertain. There are 11 residues in the CDR3. Trimming took 6 bases from V and 5 from J, leaving 10 bases between them. CDR1 is SQVTM, CDR2 ANQGSEA, per germline. Based on the CDR3 plus reference TRBV29-1 and TRBJ1-1, the full variable domain is SAVISQKPSRDICQRGTSLTIQCQVDSQVTMMFWYRQQPGQSLTLIATANQGSEATYESGFVIDKFPISRPNLTFSTLTVSNMSPEDSSIYLCSVATSTEAFFGQGTRLTVV.